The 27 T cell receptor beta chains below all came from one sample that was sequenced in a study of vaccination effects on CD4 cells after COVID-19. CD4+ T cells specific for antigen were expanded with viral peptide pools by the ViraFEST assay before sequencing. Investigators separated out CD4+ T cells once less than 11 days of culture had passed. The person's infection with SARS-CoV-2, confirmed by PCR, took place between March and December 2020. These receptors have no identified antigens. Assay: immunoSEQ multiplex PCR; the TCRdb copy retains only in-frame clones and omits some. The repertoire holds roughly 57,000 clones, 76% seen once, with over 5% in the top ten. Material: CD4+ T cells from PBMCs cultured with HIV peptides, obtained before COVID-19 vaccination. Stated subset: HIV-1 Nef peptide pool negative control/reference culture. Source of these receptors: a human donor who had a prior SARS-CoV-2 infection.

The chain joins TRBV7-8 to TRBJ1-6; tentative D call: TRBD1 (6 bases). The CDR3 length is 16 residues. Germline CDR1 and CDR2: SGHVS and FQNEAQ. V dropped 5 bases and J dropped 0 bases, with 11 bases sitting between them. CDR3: CASSPGQSSYNSPLHF. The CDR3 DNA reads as TGTGCCAGCAGCCCCGGACAGAGCTCCTATAATTCACCCCTCCACTTT. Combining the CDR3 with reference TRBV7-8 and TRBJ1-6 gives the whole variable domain GAGVSQSPRYKVAKRGQDVALRCDPISGHVSLFWYQQALGQGPEFLTYFQNEAQLDKSGLPSDRFFAERPEGSVSTLKIQRTQQEDSAVYLCASSPGQSSYNSPLHFGNGTRLTVT.

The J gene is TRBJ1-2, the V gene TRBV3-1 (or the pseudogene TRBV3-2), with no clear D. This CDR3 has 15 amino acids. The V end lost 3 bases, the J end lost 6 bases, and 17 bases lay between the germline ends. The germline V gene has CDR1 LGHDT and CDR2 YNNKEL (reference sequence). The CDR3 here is CASSQARTSGNGYTF. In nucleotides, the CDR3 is TGTGCCAGCAGCCAGGCTCGAACATCGGGGAATGGCTACACCTTC.

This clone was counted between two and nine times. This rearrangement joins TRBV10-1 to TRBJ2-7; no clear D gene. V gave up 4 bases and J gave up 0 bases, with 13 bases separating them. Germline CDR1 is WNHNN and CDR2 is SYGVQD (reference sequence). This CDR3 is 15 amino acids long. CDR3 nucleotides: TGCGCCAGCAGTGGGTACATTTCGAGCTCCTACGAGCAGTACTTC. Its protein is CASSGYISSSYEQYF.

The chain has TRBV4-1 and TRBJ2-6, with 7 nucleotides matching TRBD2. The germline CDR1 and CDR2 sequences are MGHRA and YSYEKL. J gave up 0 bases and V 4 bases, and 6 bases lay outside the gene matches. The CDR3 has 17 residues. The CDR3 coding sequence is TGCGCCAGCAGCCGGGGGGGAACGCACTCTGGGGCCAACGTCCTGACTTTC. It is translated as CASSRGGTHSGANVLTF.

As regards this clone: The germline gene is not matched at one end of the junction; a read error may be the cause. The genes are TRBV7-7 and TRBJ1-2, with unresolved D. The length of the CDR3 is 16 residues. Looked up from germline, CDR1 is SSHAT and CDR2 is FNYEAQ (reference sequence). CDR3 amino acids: CASSLVRRPSHYGYTF. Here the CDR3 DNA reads TGTGCTAGCAGCTTAGTCCGTAGGCCCTCGCACTATGGCTACACCTTC.

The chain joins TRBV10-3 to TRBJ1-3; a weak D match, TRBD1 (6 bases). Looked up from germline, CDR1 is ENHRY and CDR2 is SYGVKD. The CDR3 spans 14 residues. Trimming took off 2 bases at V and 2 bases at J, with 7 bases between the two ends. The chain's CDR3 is CAISETGTGNTIYF. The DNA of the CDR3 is TGTGCCATCAGTGAGACAGGGACTGGAAACACCATATATTTT.

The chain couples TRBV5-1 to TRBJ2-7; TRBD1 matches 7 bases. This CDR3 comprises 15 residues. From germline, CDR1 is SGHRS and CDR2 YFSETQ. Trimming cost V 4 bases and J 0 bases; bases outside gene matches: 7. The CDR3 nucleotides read TGCGCCAGCAGCCCACAGGGGTCGAGCTCCTACGAGCAGTACTTC. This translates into CASSPQGSSSYEQYF.

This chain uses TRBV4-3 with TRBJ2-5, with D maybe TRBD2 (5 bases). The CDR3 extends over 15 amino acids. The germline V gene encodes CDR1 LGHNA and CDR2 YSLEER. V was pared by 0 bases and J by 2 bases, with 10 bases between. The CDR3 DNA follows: TGCGCCAGCAGCCAAGATCCACGCGGGCAAGAGACCCAGTACTTC. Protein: CASSQDPRGQETQYF.

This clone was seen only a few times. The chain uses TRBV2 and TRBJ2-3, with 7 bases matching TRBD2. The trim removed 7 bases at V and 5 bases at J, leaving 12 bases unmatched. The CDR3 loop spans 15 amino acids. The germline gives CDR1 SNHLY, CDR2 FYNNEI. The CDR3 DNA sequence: TGTGCCAGCATTGTGAGTAGCGGGTTCAAAGATACGCAGTATTTT. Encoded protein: CASIVSSGFKDTQYF.

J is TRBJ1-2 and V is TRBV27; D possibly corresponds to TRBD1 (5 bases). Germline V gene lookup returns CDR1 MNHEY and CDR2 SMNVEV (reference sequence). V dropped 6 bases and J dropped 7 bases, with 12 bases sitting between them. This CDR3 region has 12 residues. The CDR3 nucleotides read TGTGCCAGCAGGACCGCGGGGGGTGGCTACACCTTC. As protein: CASRTAGGGYTF.

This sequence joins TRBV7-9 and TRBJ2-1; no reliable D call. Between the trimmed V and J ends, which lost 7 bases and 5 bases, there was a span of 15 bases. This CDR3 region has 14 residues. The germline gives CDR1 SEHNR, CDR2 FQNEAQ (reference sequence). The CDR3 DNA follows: TGTGCCAGCACCCCGTTGGACCGCCACAATGAGCAGTTCTTC. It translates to CASTPLDRHNEQFF. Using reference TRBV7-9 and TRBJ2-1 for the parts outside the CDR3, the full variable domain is DTGVSQNPRHKITKRGQNVTFRCDPISEHNRLYWYRQTLGQGPEFLTYFQNEAQLEKSRLLSDRFSAERPKGSFSTLEIQRTEQGDSAMYLCASTPLDRHNEQFFGPGTRLTVL.

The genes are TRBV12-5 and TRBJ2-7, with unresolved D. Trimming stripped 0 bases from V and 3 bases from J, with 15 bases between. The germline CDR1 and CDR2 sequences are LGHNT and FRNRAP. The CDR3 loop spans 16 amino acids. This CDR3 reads CASGLVFDRPHYEQYF. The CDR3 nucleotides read TGTGCTAGTGGTTTGGTATTTGACCGGCCACACTACGAGCAGTACTTC.

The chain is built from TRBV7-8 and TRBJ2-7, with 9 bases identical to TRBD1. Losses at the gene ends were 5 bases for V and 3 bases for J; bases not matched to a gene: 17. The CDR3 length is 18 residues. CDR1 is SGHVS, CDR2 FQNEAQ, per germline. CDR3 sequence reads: CASSPQTGRQGDGYEQYF. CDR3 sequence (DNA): TGTGCCAGCAGCCCGCAGACTGGGAGACAGGGGGATGGCTACGAGCAGTACTTC.

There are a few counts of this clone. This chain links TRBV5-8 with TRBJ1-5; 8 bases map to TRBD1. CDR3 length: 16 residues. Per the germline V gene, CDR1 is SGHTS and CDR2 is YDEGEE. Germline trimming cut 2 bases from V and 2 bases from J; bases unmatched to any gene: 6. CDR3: CASSFDRGERNQPQHF. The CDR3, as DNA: TGTGCCAGCAGCTTTGACAGGGGCGAACGCAATCAGCCCCAGCATTTT. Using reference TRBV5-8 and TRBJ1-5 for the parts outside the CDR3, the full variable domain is EAGVTQSPTHLIKTRGQQATLRCSPISGHTSVYWYQQALGLGLQFLLWYDEGEERNRGNFPPRFSGRQFPNYSSELNVNALELEDSALYLCASSFDRGERNQPQHFGDGTRLSIL.

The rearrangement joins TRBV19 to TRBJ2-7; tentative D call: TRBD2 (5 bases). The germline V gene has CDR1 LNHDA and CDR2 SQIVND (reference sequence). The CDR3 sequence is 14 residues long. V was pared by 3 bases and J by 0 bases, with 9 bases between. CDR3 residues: CASSIERFSYEQYF. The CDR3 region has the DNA TGTGCCAGTAGTATTGAGCGGTTCTCCTACGAGCAGTACTTC.

CDR3 coding DNA: TGTGCCAGCAAGAACAGGAGCTCCGGGGGCTATGGCTACACCTTC. Protein: CASKNRSSGGYGYTF. This chain uses TRBV5-4 with TRBJ1-2, with D perhaps matching TRBD1 (5 bases). Germline V CDR1 and CDR2: SGHNT, YYREEE (reference sequence). The length of the CDR3 is 15 residues. Trimming took off 6 bases at V and 4 bases at J, with 19 bases between the two ends. Full variable domain (remainder filled in from reference TRBV5-4 and TRBJ1-2): ETGVTQSPTHLIKTRGQQVTLRCSSQSGHNTVSWYQQALGQGPQFIFQYYREEENGRGNFPPRFSGLQFPNYSSELNVNALELDDSALYLCASKNRSSGGYGYTFGSGTRLTVV.

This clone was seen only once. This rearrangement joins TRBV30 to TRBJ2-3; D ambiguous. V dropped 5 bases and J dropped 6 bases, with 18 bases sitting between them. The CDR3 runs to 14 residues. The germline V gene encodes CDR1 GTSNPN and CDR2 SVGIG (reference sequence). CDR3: CAWSLGQALDTQYF. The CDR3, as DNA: TGTGCCTGGTCCCTCGGGCAGGCGCTGGATACGCAGTATTTT. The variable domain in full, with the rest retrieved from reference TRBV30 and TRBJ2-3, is SQTIHQWPATLVQPVGSPLSLECTVEGTSNPNLYWYRQAAGRGLQLLFYSVGIGQISSEVPQNLSASRPQDRQFILSSKKLLLSDSGFYLCAWSLGQALDTQYFGPGTRLTVL.

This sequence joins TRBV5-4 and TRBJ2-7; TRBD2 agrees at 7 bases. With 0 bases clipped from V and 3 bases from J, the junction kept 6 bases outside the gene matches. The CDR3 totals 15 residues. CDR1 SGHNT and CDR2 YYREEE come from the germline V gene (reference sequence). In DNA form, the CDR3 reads TGTGCCAGCAGCTTGGATGGCGGGAGAGTCTACGAGCAGTACTTC. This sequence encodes CASSLDGGRVYEQYF.

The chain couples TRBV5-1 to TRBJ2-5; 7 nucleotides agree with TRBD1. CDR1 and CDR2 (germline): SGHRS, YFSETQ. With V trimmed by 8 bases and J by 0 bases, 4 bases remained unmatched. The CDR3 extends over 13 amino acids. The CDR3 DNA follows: TGCGCCAGTCGAACAGGGGACCAAGAGACCCAGTACTTC. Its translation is CASRTGDQETQYF.

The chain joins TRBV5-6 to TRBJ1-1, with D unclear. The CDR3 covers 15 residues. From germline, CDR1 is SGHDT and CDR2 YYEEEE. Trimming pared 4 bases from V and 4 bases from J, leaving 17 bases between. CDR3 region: CASSRPWVESTEAFF. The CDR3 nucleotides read TGTGCCAGCAGCCGTCCGTGGGTCGAAAGCACTGAAGCTTTCTTT.

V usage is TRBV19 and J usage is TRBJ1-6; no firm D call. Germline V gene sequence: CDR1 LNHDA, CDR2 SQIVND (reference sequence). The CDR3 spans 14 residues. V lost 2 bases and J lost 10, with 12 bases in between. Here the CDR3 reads CASSIKGSGSPLHF. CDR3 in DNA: TGTGCCAGTAGTATAAAAGGCTCCGGGTCACCCCTCCACTTT.

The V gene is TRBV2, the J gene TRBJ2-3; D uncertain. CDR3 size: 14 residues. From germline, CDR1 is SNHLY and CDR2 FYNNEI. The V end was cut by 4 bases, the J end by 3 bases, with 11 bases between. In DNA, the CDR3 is TGTGCCAGCAGTGTGGGAATTGGGACAGATACGCAGTATTTT. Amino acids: CASSVGIGTDTQYF. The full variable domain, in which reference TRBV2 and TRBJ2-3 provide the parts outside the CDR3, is EPEVTQTPSHQVTQMGQEVILRCVPISNHLYFYWYRQILGQKVEFLVSFYNNEISEKSEIFDDQFSVERPDGSNFTLKIRSTKLEDSAMYFCASSVGIGTDTQYFGPGTRLTVL.

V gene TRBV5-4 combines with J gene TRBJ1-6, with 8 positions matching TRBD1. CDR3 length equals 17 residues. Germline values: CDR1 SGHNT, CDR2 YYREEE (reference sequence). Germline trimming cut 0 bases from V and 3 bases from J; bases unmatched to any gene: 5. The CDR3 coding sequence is TGTGCCAGCAGCTTGGATCGGACAGGGCTCTATAATTCACCCCTCCACTTT. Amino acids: CASSLDRTGLYNSPLHF.

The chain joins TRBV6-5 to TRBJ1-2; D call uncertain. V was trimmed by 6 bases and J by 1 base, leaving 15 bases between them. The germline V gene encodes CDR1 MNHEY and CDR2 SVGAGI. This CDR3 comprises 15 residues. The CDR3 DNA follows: TGTGCCAGCAGCATATACAGCGGGAGTAACTATGGCTACACCTTC. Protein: CASSIYSGSNYGYTF.

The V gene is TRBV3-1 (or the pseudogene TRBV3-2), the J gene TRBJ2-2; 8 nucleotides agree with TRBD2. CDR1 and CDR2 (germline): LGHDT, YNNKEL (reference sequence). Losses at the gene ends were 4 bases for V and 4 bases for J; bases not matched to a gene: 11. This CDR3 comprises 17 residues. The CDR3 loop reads CASSPRGGSGVTGELFF. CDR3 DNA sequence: TGTGCCAGCAGCCCGCGCGGGGGTAGCGGGGTCACCGGGGAGCTGTTTTTT.

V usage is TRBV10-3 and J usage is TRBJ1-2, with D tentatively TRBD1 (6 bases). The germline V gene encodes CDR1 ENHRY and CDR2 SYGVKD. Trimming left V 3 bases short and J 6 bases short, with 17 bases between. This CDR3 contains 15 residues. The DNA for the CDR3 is TGTGCCATCAGTGACCCGGGACACCTAACAAATGGCTACACCTTC. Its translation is CAISDPGHLTNGYTF.

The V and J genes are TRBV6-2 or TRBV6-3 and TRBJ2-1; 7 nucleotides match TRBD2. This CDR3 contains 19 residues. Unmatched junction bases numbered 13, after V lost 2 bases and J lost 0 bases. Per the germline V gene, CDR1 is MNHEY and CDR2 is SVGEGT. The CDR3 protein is CASSYTYPIRTSSYNEQFF. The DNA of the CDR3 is TGTGCCAGCAGTTACACTTACCCAATCAGGACTAGCTCCTACAATGAGCAGTTCTTC.